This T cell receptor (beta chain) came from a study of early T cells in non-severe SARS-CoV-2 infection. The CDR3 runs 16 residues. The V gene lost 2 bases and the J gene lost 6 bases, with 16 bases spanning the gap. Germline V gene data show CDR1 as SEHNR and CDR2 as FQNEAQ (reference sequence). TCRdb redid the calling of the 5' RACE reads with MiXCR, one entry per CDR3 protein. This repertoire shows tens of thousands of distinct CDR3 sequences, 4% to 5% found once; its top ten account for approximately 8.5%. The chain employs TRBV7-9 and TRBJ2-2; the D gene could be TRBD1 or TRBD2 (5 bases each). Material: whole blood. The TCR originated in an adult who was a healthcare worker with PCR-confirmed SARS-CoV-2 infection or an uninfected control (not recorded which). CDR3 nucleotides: TGTGCCAGCAGCTTAAGACTCGGGACGGACCCCGGGGAGCTGTTTTTT. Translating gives CASSLRLGTDPGELFF. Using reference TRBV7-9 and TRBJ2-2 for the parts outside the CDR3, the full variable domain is DTGVSQNPRHKITKRGQNVTFRCDPISEHNRLYWYRQTLGQGPEFLTYFQNEAQLEKSRLLSDRFSAERPKGSFSTLEIQRTEQGDSAMYLCASSLRLGTDPGELFFGEGSRLTVL.